Below are 21 T cell receptor beta chains sequenced from a single sample in a study of T cell responses to AZD1222 COVID-19 vaccine. Profiled with immunoSEQ multiplex PCR; TCRdb holds only in-frame clones, not every one. The data contain over 100,000 clones, about 90% of them singletons. The source was peripheral blood, collected on day 0 of AZD1222 vaccination. The receptors were sampled from an adult in good health.

V is TRBV9 and J is TRBJ2-5; the D call may be TRBD1 or TRBD2 (5 bases each). Trimming stripped 4 bases from V and 7 bases from J, with 20 bases between. The CDR3 consists of 15 residues. Germline CDR1 and CDR2: SGDLS and YYNGEE. The CDR3 spells CASSPSGTLIGTQYF. The CDR3 DNA reads as TGTGCCAGCAGCCCCTCCGGGACGTTAATTGGGACCCAGTACTTC.

J is TRBJ1-1 and V is TRBV11-1; the D gene is possibly TRBD1 (6 bases). Trimming cost V 0 bases and J 7 bases, with 24 bases left between them. The CDR3 covers 18 residues. Germline V lookup: CDR1 SGHAT, CDR2 FQDESV (reference sequence). CDR3 residues: CASSLAVRGYTDGGEAFF. CDR3 nucleotides: TGTGCCAGCAGCTTAGCCGTCAGGGGCTATACGGACGGTGGTGAAGCTTTCTTT.

CDR3 sequence reads: CASGDRANYGYTF. As DNA, the CDR3 is TGTGCCAGCGGGGACAGGGCCAACTATGGCTACACCTTC. The chain has TRBV27 and TRBJ1-2; 9 bases are a match to TRBD1. Germline values: CDR1 MNHEY, CDR2 SMNVEV (reference sequence). This CDR3 comprises 13 residues. J was trimmed by 2 bases and V by 8 bases; bases with no gene match: 3.

The chain is built from TRBV3-1 (or the pseudogene TRBV3-2) and TRBJ1-2; maybe TRBD1 (5 bases). The CDR3 is made up of 12 amino acids. CDR1 and CDR2 from the germline V gene are LGHDT and YNNKEL (reference sequence). Between the trimmed V and J ends, which lost 0 bases and 8 bases, there was a span of 7 bases. The CDR3 loop reads CASSQDRAGYTF. CDR3 coding DNA: TGTGCCAGCAGCCAAGACAGGGCAGGCTACACCTTC.

The sample holds one count of this clone. The chain recombines TRBV6-1 with TRBJ1-5; TRBD1 matches 8 bases. The germline gives CDR1 MNHNS, CDR2 SASEGT. V was clipped by 4 bases and J by 0 bases; unmatched bases: 17. The CDR3 totals 20 residues. The CDR3 loop reads CASSAGQGAAANPSNQPQHF. For the CDR3, the DNA is TGTGCCAGCAGTGCAGGGCAGGGGGCGGCGGCGAATCCTAGCAATCAGCCCCAGCATTTT.

The J gene is TRBJ2-2, the V gene TRBV9, with D possibly TRBD2 on 6 matching bases. Trimming pared 0 bases from V and 6 bases from J, leaving 12 bases between. Looked up from germline, CDR1 is SGDLS and CDR2 is YYNGEE. The CDR3 consists of 15 residues. As DNA, the CDR3 is TGTGCCAGCAGCGTAGTGACTAGTCGATCCGGGGAGCTGTTTTTT. Translating gives CASSVVTSRSGELFF.

The CDR3 coding sequence is TGTGCCAGCAGTTACGGAGGGACACGCAGCTCCTACAATGAGCAGTTCTTC. Translating gives CASSYGGTRSSYNEQFF. The V call is TRBV6-2 or TRBV6-3, the J call TRBJ2-1, with D perhaps matching TRBD1 or TRBD2 (6 bases each). The CDR3 contains 17 residues. V lost 2 bases and J 0 bases, leaving 14 bases between the germline ends. The germline CDR1 and CDR2 sequences are MNHEY and SVGEGT.

The chain couples TRBV28 to TRBJ2-1; D is possibly TRBD1 (6 bases). V was shortened by 8 bases and J by 5 bases, with 13 bases between the two germline ends. Germline values: CDR1 MDHEN, CDR2 SYDVKM. The CDR3 has 13 residues. The CDR3 DNA is TGTGCCAGCCGGGACAACCTAGACAATGAGCAGTTCTTC. The encoded protein is CASRDNLDNEQFF. The variable domain in full, with the rest retrieved from reference TRBV28 and TRBJ2-1, is DVKVTQSSRYLVKRTGEKVFLECVQDMDHENMFWYRQDPGLGLRLIYFSYDVKMKEKGDIPEGYSVSREKKERFSLILESASTNQTSMYLCASRDNLDNEQFFGPGTRLTVL.

V is TRBV5-6 and J is TRBJ1-2; 7 bases are shared with TRBD1. The ends lost 4 bases at V and 10 bases at J; junction bases unmatched: 7. The CDR3 contains 12 residues. Germline lookup yields CDR1 SGHDT and CDR2 YYEEEE. CDR3: CASSGGTAYYTF. The CDR3 DNA is TGTGCCAGCAGCGGGGGGACAGCATACTACACCTTC.

The chain joins TRBV14 to TRBJ2-5, with TRBD1 matching over 7 bases. Losses at the gene ends were 4 bases for V and 0 bases for J; bases not matched to a gene: 5. CDR3 length: 15 residues. Germline loops: CDR1 SGHDN, CDR2 FVKESK. CDR3 sequence: CASSLGGWYQETQYF. In nucleotides, the CDR3 is TGTGCCAGCAGCCTAGGGGGCTGGTACCAAGAGACCCAGTACTTC.

The genes are TRBV5-6 and TRBJ1-1; D unresolved. Germline CDR1 SGHDT, CDR2 YYEEEE. The CDR3 is 13 residues long. The V gene lost 4 bases and the J gene lost 3 bases, with 10 bases spanning the gap. The CDR3 nucleotides read TGTGCCAGCAGCCTGAGACACTACACTGAAGCTTTCTTT. This translates into CASSLRHYTEAFF.

The J gene is TRBJ2-3, the V gene TRBV30; possibly TRBD1 for D (6 bases). Germline CDR1 and CDR2: GTSNPN and SVGIG (reference sequence). Trimming shortened V by 3 bases and J by 1 base, and 11 bases separated the two germline ends. This CDR3 has 14 residues. This CDR3 is CAWSPGHRTDTQYF. In DNA form, the CDR3 reads TGTGCCTGGAGCCCGGGACACCGCACAGATACGCAGTATTTT.

This chain links TRBV19 with TRBJ1-1; D is perhaps TRBD1 (5 bases). Trimming removed 3 bases at V and 0 bases at J, with 11 bases between. The CDR3 covers 15 residues. The germline V gene encodes CDR1 LNHDA and CDR2 SQIVND (reference sequence). In DNA form, the CDR3 reads TGTGCCAGTAGTATGGGGCACCTCATGAACACTGAAGCTTTCTTT. It yields the protein CASSMGHLMNTEAFF.

The chain couples TRBV30 to TRBJ1-3; D unclear. Germline V lookup: CDR1 GTSNPN, CDR2 SVGIG (reference sequence). V lost 3 bases to trimming and J lost 4 bases, with 10 bases between them. CDR3 length equals 13 residues. The CDR3 reads CAWRAGLGNTIYF. Written as DNA, the CDR3 is TGTGCCTGGAGGGCTGGGCTCGGAAACACCATATATTTT.

This chain connects TRBV30 to TRBJ1-2; D gene ambiguous. Germline CDR1 is GTSNPN and CDR2 is SVGIG (reference sequence). V dropped 6 bases and J dropped 8 bases, with 16 bases sitting between them. The CDR3 has 12 amino acids. The CDR3 region is CACTMGGWGYTF. For the CDR3, the DNA is TGTGCCTGTACTATGGGTGGCTGGGGCTACACCTTC.

The V gene is TRBV9, the J gene TRBJ1-6; D remains unclear. This CDR3 region has 14 residues. V was cut by 6 bases and J by 2 bases, with 9 bases left in between. The germline V gene encodes CDR1 SGDLS and CDR2 YYNGEE. In DNA, the CDR3 is TGTGCCAGCACCCGCGGGACCTATAATTCACCCCTCCACTTT. Translated, it gives CASTRGTYNSPLHF.

The chain employs TRBV2 and TRBJ1-4; TRBD1 aligns across 10 bases. Trimming removed 4 bases from V and 4 bases from J; junction bases left unmatched: 6. Per the germline V gene, CDR1 is SNHLY and CDR2 is FYNNEI. The CDR3 is made up of 16 amino acids. The CDR3 reads CASSGDRGLNNEKLFF. DNA for the CDR3: TGTGCCAGCAGTGGAGACAGGGGGCTAAATAATGAAAAACTGTTTTTT.

The V call is TRBV3-1 (or the pseudogene TRBV3-2), the J call TRBJ1-2; no clear D gene. V was trimmed by 3 bases and J by 0 bases, leaving 8 bases between them. Germline CDR1 reads LGHDT; CDR2 reads YNNKEL (reference sequence). The length of the CDR3 is 14 residues. For the CDR3, the DNA is TGTGCCAGCAGCCAGTCCCACACTAACTATGGCTACACCTTC. As protein: CASSQSHTNYGYTF.

This rearrangement joins TRBV5-5 to TRBJ2-6; TRBD1 matches 10 bases. This CDR3 has 17 residues. In germline, CDR1 is SGHKS, CDR2 YYEKEE (reference sequence). V was pared by 4 bases and J by 0 bases, with 4 bases of the junction left unmatched. The CDR3, as DNA: TGTGCCAGCAGCCCTGGGACAGGGGACTCTGGGGCCAACGTCCTGACTTTC. The encoded protein is CASSPGTGDSGANVLTF.

The chain employs TRBV24-1 and TRBJ1-2; no definite D call. Germline V CDR1 and CDR2: KGHDR, SFDVKD. The CDR3 spans 16 residues. Trimming cost V 10 bases and J 6 bases, with 26 bases left between them. CDR3 amino acids: CATTLLRRESQDGYTF. Here the CDR3 DNA reads TGTGCCACTACCCTCCTGCGACGGGAAAGCCAGGATGGCTACACCTTC.

Written as DNA, the CDR3 is TGTGCCAGCAGTCAGGTCGGGGAGACCCAGTACTTC. It translates to CASSQVGETQYF. V gene TRBV13 combines with J gene TRBJ2-5; no clear D gene. Germline values: CDR1 PRHDT, CDR2 FYEKMQ (reference sequence). The CDR3 has 12 residues. The V end was cut by 6 bases, the J end by 5 bases, with 10 bases between. Full variable domain (remainder filled in from reference TRBV13 and TRBJ2-5): AAGVIQSPRHLIKEKRETATLKCYPIPRHDTVYWYQQGPGQDPQFLISFYEKMQSDKGSIPDRFSAQQFSDYHSELNMSSLELGDSALYFCASSQVGETQYFGPGTRLLVL.